The 31 T cell receptor beta chains given below trace back to one sample, sequenced in a study of graft-versus-host responses after intestinal transplantation. Clones were read by immunoSEQ multiplex PCR, and TCRdb kept only the in-frame ones, dropping some. The sample carries about 97,000 clones, 91% recorded once. Their antigens remain unidentified. Sequencing used unstimulated CD4+ T cells sorted from spleen or lymph node cells, obtained before transplant. These receptors were taken from a human donor who was the organ donor for an intestinal transplant.

V usage is TRBV6-6 and J usage is TRBJ2-6; 11 positions agree with TRBD1. V was pared by 5 bases and J by 2 bases, with 2 bases of the junction left unmatched. The CDR3 sequence is 16 residues long. The germline CDR1 and CDR2 sequences are MNHNY and SVGAGI (reference sequence). Here the CDR3 DNA reads TGTGCCAGCAGTCGGACAGGGGGCGCTGGGGCCAACGTCCTGACTTTC. The encoded protein is CASSRTGGAGANVLTF.

V usage is TRBV9 and J usage is TRBJ1-2, with D possibly matching TRBD1 (5 bases). Germline lookup yields CDR1 SGDLS and CDR2 YYNGEE. The CDR3 consists of 13 residues. V was shortened by 4 bases and J by 4 bases, with 11 bases between the two germline ends. The CDR3 protein is CASSYTGSYGYTF. CDR3 coding DNA: TGTGCCAGCAGCTACACAGGATCCTATGGCTACACCTTC.

The chain employs TRBV25-1 and TRBJ2-1; TRBD1 agrees at 7 bases. The CDR3 has 17 residues. Trimming cost V 2 bases and J 10 bases; bases outside gene matches: 17. Per the germline V gene, CDR1 is MGHDK and CDR2 is SYGVNS. Here the CDR3 DNA reads TGTGCCAGCAGTGAACCAAAACCGGGACAGACCCCGCTCGAGCAGTTCTTC. Protein sequence: CASSEPKPGQTPLEQFF.

The rearrangement uses TRBV5-4 and TRBJ2-5, with 9 bases lining up with TRBD1. The germline CDR1 and CDR2 sequences are SGHNT and YYREEE (reference sequence). Trimming cost V 0 bases and J 6 bases; bases outside gene matches: 12. CDR3 length equals 17 residues. The DNA of the CDR3 is TGTGCCAGCAGCTTGGTTCCGGACAGGGGACTCAGGAAGACCCAGTACTTC. This encodes CASSLVPDRGLRKTQYF. Looking up the rest from reference TRBV5-4 and TRBJ2-5 gives the full variable domain: ETGVTQSPTHLIKTRGQQVTLRCSSQSGHNTVSWYQQALGQGPQFIFQYYREEENGRGNFPPRFSGLQFPNYSSELNVNALELDDSALYLCASSLVPDRGLRKTQYFGPGTRLLVL.

V gene TRBV7-9 combines with J gene TRBJ2-3, with D possibly matching TRBD1 (6 bases). The CDR3 extends over 16 amino acids. The V and J ends lost 5 bases and 4 bases respectively, with 19 bases between them. Germline V gives CDR1 SEHNR, CDR2 FQNEAQ (reference sequence). The CDR3 here is CASSPGQLGLSDTQYF. CDR3 DNA sequence: TGTGCCAGCAGCCCCGGACAGCTCGGACTTTCAGATACGCAGTATTTT.

Only one count was recorded for this clone. V and J are TRBV5-4 and TRBJ1-2; TRBD1 agrees at 7 bases. CDR3 length: 15 amino acids. Germline trimming cut 1 base from V and 1 base from J; bases unmatched to any gene: 4. Germline CDR1 SGHNT, CDR2 YYREEE (reference sequence). DNA for the CDR3: TGTGCCAGCAGCTTGAGGGACAGATTTAACTATGGCTACACCTTC. Its protein product is CASSLRDRFNYGYTF.

The CDR3 DNA reads as TGCGCCAGCAGCCCCCTAACCGACAGGGTTGATGGCTACACCTTC. Translation gives CASSPLTDRVDGYTF. This sequence joins TRBV4-3 and TRBJ1-2, with 7 bases fitting TRBD1. V gave up 4 bases and J gave up 6 bases; unmatched junction bases: 11. The length of the CDR3 is 15 residues. Germline V lookup: CDR1 LGHNA, CDR2 YSLEER.

This clone was observed once. The chain carries TRBV4-2 and TRBJ1-2; possibly TRBD1 for D (5 bases). V was clipped by 0 bases and J by 4 bases, with 15 bases between them. The germline V gene has CDR1 LGHNA and CDR2 YNFKEQ. The length of the CDR3 is 16 residues. CDR3 nucleotide sequence: TGTGCCAGCAGCCAAGATCTGGGAGGGGCAAGCTATGGCTACACCTTC. This gives the protein CASSQDLGGASYGYTF.

The sample holds one count of this clone. The chain employs TRBV9 and TRBJ1-1; TRBD1 matches 7 bases. Trimming took 4 bases from V and 0 from J; bases not matched to a gene: 3. Germline loops: CDR1 SGDLS, CDR2 YYNGEE. The CDR3 runs to 14 residues. In DNA form, the CDR3 reads TGTGCCAGCAGCCCTCAGGGGGTGAACACTGAAGCTTTCTTT. Its translation: CASSPQGVNTEAFF.

This CDR3 reads CASSQGGNHGGELFF. Written as DNA, the CDR3 is TGTGCCAGCTCACAAGGCGGGAATCACGGCGGGGAGCTGTTTTTT. The chain combines TRBV18 with TRBJ2-2; maybe TRBD2 (6 bases). Germline V gives CDR1 KGHSH, CDR2 LQKENI. With 4 bases removed from V and 7 bases from J, the gap between germline ends came to 16 bases. The CDR3 loop spans 15 amino acids.

The genes are TRBV7-8 and TRBJ1-6; 9 bases match TRBD1. Germline V gene data show CDR1 as SGHVS and CDR2 as FQNEAQ. The CDR3 loop spans 15 amino acids. J lost 8 bases, V lost 5 bases, and 7 bases had no gene match. This CDR3 reads CASSAGTGNYSPLHF. The CDR3 bases are TGTGCCAGCAGCGCCGGGACAGGGAATTATTCACCCCTCCACTTT.

This chain links TRBV2 with TRBJ1-2; 10 bases match TRBD1. After removal of 7 bases from V and 7 bases from J, the junction contained 9 bases not matched to a gene. CDR1 and CDR2 from the germline V gene are SNHLY and FYNNEI. The CDR3 covers 14 residues. The CDR3 nucleotides read TGTGCCAGCAACACTGACAGGGGGCGGTCTGGCTACACCTTC. Encoded protein: CASNTDRGRSGYTF.

This chain links TRBV6-5 with TRBJ2-1, with 10 nucleotides matching TRBD2. CDR3 length: 14 amino acids. Germline CDR1 MNHEY, CDR2 SVGAGI. V shed 6 bases and J 3 bases; nucleotides not matched to a gene: 2. As DNA, the CDR3 is TGTGCCAGCAGAGAGCGGGGGGGCTACAATGAGCAGTTCTTC. Encoded protein: CASRERGGYNEQFF.

The chain is built from TRBV5-8 and TRBJ2-1; a possible D gene is TRBD2 (6 bases). The CDR3 extends over 15 amino acids. Germline CDR1 SGHTS, CDR2 YDEGEE. The ends were cut back, 2 bases at V and 1 base at J, with 10 bases in the middle. CDR3 coding DNA: TGTGCCAGCAGCTTCCCGGGGGTTTCCTACAATGAGCAGTTCTTC. It translates to CASSFPGVSYNEQFF.

The J gene is TRBJ1-1, the V gene TRBV29-1, with D possibly being TRBD1 (6 bases). CDR1 and CDR2 from the germline V gene are SQVTM and ANQGSEA. This CDR3 spans 13 amino acids. V lost 3 bases and J lost 0, with 8 bases in between. The CDR3 loop is CSVDRGLNTEAFF. CDR3 bases: TGCAGCGTTGATAGGGGGTTGAACACTGAAGCTTTCTTT.

The genes are TRBV7-3 and TRBJ1-6; 9 bases match TRBD1. The V and J ends lost 5 bases and 10 bases, in that order; junction bases with no gene match: 18. This CDR3 is 18 amino acids long. CDR1 SGHTA and CDR2 FQGTGA come from the germline V gene. The CDR3 region is CASSPALFRRDRASPLHF. CDR3 coding DNA: TGTGCCAGCAGCCCCGCTTTGTTTCGCCGGGACAGGGCGTCACCCCTCCACTTT.

The chain uses TRBV5-4 and TRBJ1-2; 9 nucleotides line up with TRBD1. The CDR3 is 13 residues long. The germline V gene encodes CDR1 SGHNT and CDR2 YYREEE (reference sequence). V lost 0 bases and J lost 8; bases outside the gene matches: 2. For the CDR3, the DNA is TGTGCCAGCAGCTTGGACAGGGGGCGAGGCTACACCTTC. Its translation: CASSLDRGRGYTF.

CDR3 sequence (DNA): TGTGCCAGCAGCTTGGTCAACTACGAGCAGTACTTC. This encodes CASSLVNYEQYF. The V and J genes are TRBV5-4 and TRBJ2-7, with D uncertain. Germline V lookup: CDR1 SGHNT, CDR2 YYREEE (reference sequence). Between the trimmed V and J ends, which lost 0 bases and 3 bases, there was a span of 4 bases. The CDR3 has 12 amino acids.

The V call is TRBV9, the J call TRBJ2-3; D possibly corresponds to TRBD2 (5 bases). V was shortened by 0 bases and J by 0 bases, with 8 bases between the two germline ends. The CDR3 contains 15 residues. The V gene's germline CDR1 is SGDLS and CDR2 YYNGEE. As DNA, the CDR3 is TGTGCCAGCAGCGTAGGCGGGCGAAGCACAGATACGCAGTATTTT. Protein: CASSVGGRSTDTQYF.

This sequence joins TRBV4-2 and TRBJ2-3; 7 positions agree with TRBD1. V lost 0 bases and J lost 1; bases outside the gene matches: 4. Germline CDR1 LGHNA, CDR2 YNFKEQ. The CDR3 extends over 16 amino acids. The CDR3 DNA follows: TGTGCCAGCAGCCAAGATACAGGGGAAGGCACAGATACGCAGTATTTT. This gives the protein CASSQDTGEGTDTQYF.

The rearrangement uses TRBV6-5 and TRBJ2-7, with 9 bases identical to TRBD2. Germline loops: CDR1 MNHEY, CDR2 SVGAGI. The CDR3 runs to 14 residues. J lost 5 bases, V lost 0 bases, and 2 bases had no gene match. CDR3 residues: CASSYSGTSNEQYF. Here the CDR3 DNA reads TGTGCCAGCAGTTACTCAGGGACTAGCAACGAGCAGTACTTC.

This rearrangement joins TRBV2 to TRBJ1-1; tentatively, D is TRBD1 (5 bases). Trimming shortened V by 1 base and J by 0 bases, and 9 bases separated the two germline ends. From germline, CDR1 is SNHLY and CDR2 FYNNEI. CDR3 length equals 15 residues. CDR3 coding DNA: TGTGCCAGCAGTGAAGAAGGGGCTCTGAACACTGAAGCTTTCTTT. As protein: CASSEEGALNTEAFF. Drawing the rest from reference TRBV2 and TRBJ1-1, the complete variable domain is EPEVTQTPSHQVTQMGQEVILRCVPISNHLYFYWYRQILGQKVEFLVSFYNNEISEKSEIFDDQFSVERPDGSNFTLKIRSTKLEDSAMYFCASSEEGALNTEAFFGQGTRLTVV.

The chain joins TRBV9 to TRBJ2-2, with 7 bases fitting TRBD2. Losses at the gene ends were 2 bases for V and 7 bases for J; bases not matched to a gene: 8. Germline values: CDR1 SGDLS, CDR2 YYNGEE. This CDR3 is 15 amino acids long. The CDR3 DNA reads TGTGCCAGCAGCGTTAAAGCGGGGAGGGACGGGGAGCTGTTTTTT. This encodes CASSVKAGRDGELFF.

The chain links TRBV7-2 to TRBJ1-6, with D perhaps matching TRBD1 (6 bases). The CDR3 extends over 15 amino acids. CDR1 and CDR2 from the germline V gene are SGHTA and FQGNSA. Trimming left V 4 bases short and J 9 bases short, with 16 bases between. In DNA form, the CDR3 reads TGTGCCAGCAGCTCCCAACAGGGTGGGTCTTCACCCCTCCACTTT. Translation: CASSSQQGGSSPLHF.

This chain links TRBV29-1 with TRBJ2-7; the D gene is possibly TRBD2 (7 bases). Germline lookup yields CDR1 SQVTM and CDR2 ANQGSEA. Trimming pared 7 bases from V and 0 bases from J, leaving 19 bases between. CDR3 length: 15 residues. The DNA of the CDR3 is TGCAGCGCAGGGGAGCGGGGCTGGAGCTCCTACGAGCAGTACTTC. As protein: CSAGERGWSSYEQYF.

The chain links TRBV7-8 to TRBJ2-1, with D hard to call. Trimming removed 2 bases from V and 5 bases from J, with 10 bases in between. This CDR3 contains 14 residues. Per germline, CDR1 SGHVS and CDR2 FQNEAQ. Written as DNA, the CDR3 is TGTGCCAGCAGCTTATACTCGTCAAACAATGAGCAGTTCTTC. Translated, it gives CASSLYSSNNEQFF.

The chain links TRBV7-6 to TRBJ2-2; tentative D call: TRBD2 (5 bases). Germline values: CDR1 SGHVS, CDR2 FNYEAQ. There are 15 residues in the CDR3. V lost 2 bases and J lost 4, with 11 bases in between. CDR3 DNA: TGTGCCAGCAGCTTAATATCAGGAGGCACCGGGGAGCTGTTTTTT. It is translated as CASSLISGGTGELFF.

V is TRBV5-6 and J is TRBJ1-2, with 9 bases lining up with TRBD1. After removal of 3 bases from V and 3 bases from J, the junction contained 3 bases not matched to a gene. Germline CDR1 SGHDT, CDR2 YYEEEE. The CDR3 has 14 residues. The CDR3 coding sequence is TGTGCCAGCAGCTACTGGGACAGGGACTATGGCTACACCTTC. It encodes CASSYWDRDYGYTF.

The V and J genes are TRBV18 and TRBJ1-4; unclear D gene. The CDR3 runs 17 residues. CDR1 is KGHSH and CDR2 is LQKENI in the germline V gene. V was trimmed by 3 bases and J by 0 bases, leaving 14 bases between them. CDR3 nucleotide sequence: TGTGCCAGCTCACCCCCGGGTAGCGTTGCAACTAATGAAAAACTGTTTTTT. Its translation: CASSPPGSVATNEKLFF.

V is TRBV7-3 and J is TRBJ2-5; 8 positions match TRBD2. The CDR3 contains 14 residues. Germline CDR1 reads SGHTA; CDR2 reads FQGTGA. With 6 bases clipped from V and 0 bases from J, the junction kept 3 bases outside the gene matches. CDR3 bases: TGTGCCAGCAGTCTGCGGGGGGACCAAGAGACCCAGTACTTC. Protein sequence: CASSLRGDQETQYF.

J is TRBJ2-3 and V is TRBV25-1, with TRBD1 matching 9 bases. Per the germline V gene, CDR1 is MGHDK and CDR2 is SYGVNS. V shed 4 bases and J 2 bases; nucleotides not matched to a gene: 7. The CDR3 totals 16 residues. CDR3 sequence reads: CASSGWDRVDTDTQYF. For the CDR3, the DNA is TGTGCCAGCAGTGGGTGGGACAGGGTCGACACAGATACGCAGTATTTT.